The subject of this entry is one TCR beta chain. This specimen belongs to a study of T cell changes during pregnancy in multiple sclerosis. The germline V and J ends were trimmed by 1 base and 0 bases, with 13 bases remaining between them. The CDR3 sequence is 17 residues long. CDR1 MGHRA and CDR2 YSYEKL come from the germline V gene. Profiled with immunoSEQ multiplex PCR; TCRdb holds only in-frame clones, not every one. The table shows approximately 98,000 clones, with just over 90% occurring only once. The TCR was taken from a female donor in good health, enrolled as a control in a pregnancy study. The material was peripheral blood, obtained after pregnancy. This chain links TRBV4-1 with TRBJ2-4, with D tentatively TRBD1 (5 bases). The CDR3 DNA follows: TGCGCCAGCAGCCAAGTGGCGCAGGGCCTAGCCAAAAACATTCAGTACTTC. It yields the protein CASSQVAQGLAKNIQYF.